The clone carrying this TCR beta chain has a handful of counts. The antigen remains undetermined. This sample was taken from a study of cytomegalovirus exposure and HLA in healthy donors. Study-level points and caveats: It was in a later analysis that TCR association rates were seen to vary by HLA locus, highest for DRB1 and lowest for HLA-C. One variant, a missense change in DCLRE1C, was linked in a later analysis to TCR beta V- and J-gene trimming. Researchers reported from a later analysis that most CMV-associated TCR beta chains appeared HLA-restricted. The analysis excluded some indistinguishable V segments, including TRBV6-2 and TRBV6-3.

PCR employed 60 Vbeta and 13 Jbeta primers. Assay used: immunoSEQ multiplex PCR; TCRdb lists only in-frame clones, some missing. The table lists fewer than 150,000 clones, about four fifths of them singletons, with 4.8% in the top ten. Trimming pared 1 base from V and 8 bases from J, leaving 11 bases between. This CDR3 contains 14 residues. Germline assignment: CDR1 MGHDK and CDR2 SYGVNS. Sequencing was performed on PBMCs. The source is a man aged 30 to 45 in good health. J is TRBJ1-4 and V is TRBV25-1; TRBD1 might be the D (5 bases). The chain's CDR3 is CASSEWGGDEKLFF. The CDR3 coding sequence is TGTGCCAGCAGTGAATGGGGGGGTGACGAAAAACTGTTTTTT.